Presented here are 10 T cell receptor beta chains from one specimen sequenced in a study of blood T cell repertoires in COVID-19. Repertoires were generated with immunoSEQ multiplex PCR, while TCRdb's copy carries only in-frame clones and drops some. The sample lists approximately 82,000 clones; roughly 91% were seen once. Sequencing used PBMCs or T cells enriched from blood (not recorded which). The receptors shown here come from a woman in her fifties or sixties with acute COVID-19.

The chain couples TRBV6-5 to TRBJ2-3, with 9 bases identical to TRBD1. This CDR3 is 13 amino acids long. Germline CDR1 is MNHEY and CDR2 is SVGAGI. Unmatched junction bases numbered 3, after V lost 6 bases and J lost 5 bases. The CDR3 DNA is TGTGCCAGCAGGAGGACAGGGGTAGATACGCAGTATTTT. Its protein is CASRRTGVDTQYF.

The J gene is TRBJ2-7, the V gene TRBV5-1, with 8 bases matching TRBD2. Looked up from germline, CDR1 is SGHRS and CDR2 is YFSETQ. V was clipped by 7 bases and J by 4 bases; unmatched bases: 10. The CDR3 runs 14 residues. The CDR3 is CASGPWGGRYEQYF. DNA of the CDR3: TGCGCCAGCGGACCTTGGGGCGGGAGGTACGAGCAGTACTTC.

The gene calls are TRBV7-9 and TRBJ1-3; 9 positions agree with TRBD1. Unmatched junction bases numbered 5, after V lost 5 bases and J lost 3 bases. Germline CDR1 SEHNR, CDR2 FQNEAQ (reference sequence). This CDR3 is 15 amino acids long. The CDR3 loop reads CASSTGTGNGNTIYF. The CDR3 nucleotides read TGTGCCAGCAGCACTGGGACAGGGAATGGAAACACCATATATTTT.

V usage is TRBV19 and J usage is TRBJ1-2; no definite D call. Germline V lookup: CDR1 LNHDA, CDR2 SQIVND (reference sequence). The CDR3 covers 15 residues. Trimming cost V 7 bases and J 7 bases, with 22 bases left between them. CDR3: CASTRRATGGAGYTF. The DNA of the CDR3 is TGTGCCAGTACCCGGAGAGCCACCGGTGGTGCTGGCTACACCTTC. The full variable domain, rest sourced from reference TRBV19 and TRBJ1-2, is DGGITQSPKYLFRKEGQNVTLSCEQNLNHDAMYWYRQDPGQGLRLIYYSQIVNDFQKGDIAEGYSVSREKKESFPLTVTSAQKNPTAFYLCASTRRATGGAGYTFGSGTRLTVV.

The genes are TRBV11-3 and TRBJ2-5, with 7 positions matching TRBD1. CDR1 is SGHNT and CDR2 is YENEEA in the germline V gene. The V gene end was trimmed by 5 bases and the J gene end by 2 bases; junction bases not matched to a gene: 5. There are 14 residues in the CDR3. CDR3 protein: CASSPTGSQETQYF. The CDR3, as DNA: TGTGCCAGCAGCCCGACAGGGAGTCAAGAGACCCAGTACTTC.

The chain couples TRBV30 to TRBJ2-3; 9 bases line up with TRBD2. Germline V gives CDR1 GTSNPN, CDR2 SVGIG (reference sequence). The junction had 10 bases not matched to a gene; V was cut back by 3 bases and J by 3 bases. The CDR3 sequence is 16 residues long. The CDR3 here is CAWSPHRSGRTDTQYF. For the CDR3, the DNA is TGTGCCTGGAGCCCCCATCGTAGCGGGAGAACAGATACGCAGTATTTT.

The chain joins TRBV10-2 to TRBJ2-1; D is uncertain. V shed 8 bases and J shed 6 bases, with 8 bases lying between them. The CDR3 runs to 11 residues. Germline CDR1 WSHSY, CDR2 SAAADI. CDR3 sequence: CASGLANEQFF. The CDR3 nucleotides read TGCGCCAGCGGGCTTGCCAATGAGCAGTTCTTC.

This clone was counted between two and nine times. The chain joins TRBV27 to TRBJ2-7, with TRBD2 matching 13 bases. J was trimmed by 4 bases and V by 2 bases; bases with no gene match: 5. CDR3 length equals 16 residues. Germline CDR1 is MNHEY and CDR2 is SMNVEV (reference sequence). CDR3 loop: CASSLRSGLAGYEQYF. The CDR3 DNA follows: TGTGCCAGCAGTTTAAGGTCGGGACTAGCGGGATACGAGCAGTACTTC.

The CDR3 protein is CASSSTGEPSLLNEAFF. The CDR3 region has the DNA TGTGCCAGCTCATCAACAGGGGAGCCCAGCTTATTAAACGAAGCTTTCTTT. This rearrangement joins TRBV18 to TRBJ1-1; TRBD1 agrees at 7 bases. Trimming cost V 5 bases and J 8 bases; bases outside gene matches: 20. Germline loops: CDR1 KGHSH, CDR2 LQKENI. The CDR3 is 17 amino acids. Together with reference TRBV18 and TRBJ1-1, the CDR3 gives the full variable domain: NAGVMQNPRHLVRRRGQEARLRCSPMKGHSHVYWYRQLPEEGLKFMVYLQKENIIDESGMPKERFSAEFPKEGPSILRIQQVVRGDSAAYFCASSSTGEPSLLNEAFFGQGTRLTVV.

This clone was observed a single time. V usage is TRBV10-3 and J usage is TRBJ2-7, with 7 nucleotides matching TRBD2. CDR3 length equals 14 residues. J gave up 6 bases and V 0 bases, and 5 bases lay outside the gene matches. The germline CDR1 and CDR2 sequences are ENHRY and SYGVKD. CDR3 nucleotide sequence: TGTGCCATCAGTGAGTCCCCTTCTAGCGGCGAGCAGTACTTC. It codes for CAISESPSSGEQYF.